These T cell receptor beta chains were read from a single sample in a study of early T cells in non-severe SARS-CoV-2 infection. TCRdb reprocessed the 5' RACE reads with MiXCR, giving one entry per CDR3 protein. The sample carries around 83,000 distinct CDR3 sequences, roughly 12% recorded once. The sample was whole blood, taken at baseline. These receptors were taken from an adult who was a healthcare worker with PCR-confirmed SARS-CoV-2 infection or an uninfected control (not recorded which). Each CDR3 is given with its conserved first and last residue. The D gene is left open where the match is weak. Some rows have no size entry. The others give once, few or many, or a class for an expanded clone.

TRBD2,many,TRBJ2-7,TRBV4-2,TGTGCCAGCAGCCCAAGGGCAATGACTAGCGGGGGACACAGCTCCTACGAGCAGTACTTC,CASSPRAMTSGGHSSYEQYF
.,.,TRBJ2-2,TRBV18,TGTGCCAGCTCACCTCTCGGAGGGACAGCCTACACCGGGGAGCTGTTTTTT,CASSPLGGTAYTGELFF
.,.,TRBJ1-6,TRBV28,TGTGCCAGCAGTTTAGGGGCTCCCGCAGGTTCACCCCTCCACTTT,CASSLGAPAGSPLHF
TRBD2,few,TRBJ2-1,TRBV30,TGTGCCTGGAGTCCACTAGCGGGAGGGCCCCCAGTGTTCTTC,CAWSPLAGGPPVFF
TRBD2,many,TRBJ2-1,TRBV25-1,TGTGCCAGCAGAACGGAGACTAGCGGTATCAATGAGCAGTTCTTC,CASRTETSGINEQFF
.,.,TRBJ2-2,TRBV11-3,TGTGCCAGCAGACGGGTCACCGGGGAGCTGTTTTTT,CASRRVTGELFF
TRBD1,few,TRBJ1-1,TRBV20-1,TGCAGTGCCCCGTACCAAGGACAGGCTGAAGCTTTCTTT,CSAPYQGQAEAFF
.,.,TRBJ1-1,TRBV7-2,TGTGCCAGCAGCTTAGTAGTCCGGAACACTGAAGCTTTCTTT,CASSLVVRNTEAFF
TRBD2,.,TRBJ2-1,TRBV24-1,TGTGCCGCCGGGGGCGCGGGGGGTTATAATGAGCAGTTCTTC,CAAGGAGGYNEQFF
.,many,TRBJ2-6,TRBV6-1,TGTGCCAGCAGTGAACCGGGCCTAGGGGCCAACGTCCTGACTTTC,CASSEPGLGANVLTF
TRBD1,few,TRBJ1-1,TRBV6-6,TGTGCCAGCAGTTACCCCCCGGGACAGCACACTGAAGCTTTCTTT,CASSYPPGQHTEAFF
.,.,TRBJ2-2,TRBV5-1,TGCGCCAGCAGCGTTGGACCGCTGAACACCGGGGAGCTGTTTTTT,CASSVGPLNTGELFF
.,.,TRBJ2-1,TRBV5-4,TGTGCCAGCAGCCCCGGGACGGCGGTTACCTACAATGAGCAGTTCTTC,CASSPGTAVTYNEQFF
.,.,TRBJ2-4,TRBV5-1,TGCGCCAGCAGCTATTGGACAGAGGGGATTCAGTACTTC,CASSYWTEGIQYF